This T cell receptor (beta chain) appears in the sequencing data of a study of vaccination and CD4 T cells after COVID-19. With the Oncomine TCR Beta short-read assay, DNA from cultured CD4+ T cells was sequenced. TCRdb re-called the PCR reads with MiXCR, one entry per CDR3 protein. The table lists about 6,600 distinct CDR3 sequences, under 35% of them singletons, with about 32% in the top ten. Noted treatment: roughly 11-day PBMC culture with coronavirus spike peptide pools or control peptides (ViraFEST assay). Before the COVID-19 pandemic (2011-2018), CD4+ T cells were obtained from the unexposed donor. Trimming took 5 bases from V and 0 from J, leaving 17 bases between them. The CDR3 is made up of 18 amino acids. Germline lookup yields CDR1 MNHNS and CDR2 SASEGT. This clonotype was detected only a few times. No antigen is known for it.

Sequences were obtained from CD4+ T cells from blood, cultured in vitro. The receptor was derived from a human donor in good health. This chain links TRBV6-1 with TRBJ1-6, with a tentative D call TRBD1 (6 bases). The CDR3 spells CASSLDGTDSSYNSPLHF. CDR3 coding DNA: TGTGCCAGCAGTCTCGACGGGACGGACAGCTCCTATAATTCACCCCTCCACTTT.